This T cell receptor beta chain was profiled in a study of identical twins. Notes on the study in general: Out-of-frame alpha sequences shared by twins showed excess low generation probability.

The length of the CDR3 is 15 residues. Trimming took off 0 bases at V and 6 bases at J, with 11 bases between the two ends. Germline CDR1 and CDR2: SEHNR and FQNEAQ (reference sequence). This clonotype was observed many times. Its antigen is as yet unknown. Via MiXCR, TCRdb re-called the 5' RACE reads, giving one row per CDR3 protein. The sample gives hundreds of thousands of distinct CDR3 sequences, more than 20% of which show up once; 0.4% to 0.6% is in the top ten. The same sample was also used in a study of yellow fever vaccine responses in identical twins.

The sample consisted of CD4+ T cells sorted from blood. The gene calls are TRBV7-9 and TRBJ2-2; no firm D call. This TCR came from a woman between 18 and 29 years old in good health. The CDR3 loop reads CASSLAGSASGELFF. CDR3 nucleotide sequence: TGTGCCAGCAGCTTAGCAGGGTCGGCGTCCGGGGAGCTGTTTTTT.